This is a list of T cell receptor beta chains from one sample in a study of blood T cells in healthy people across ages. TCRdb re-called the 5' RACE reads with MiXCR, one entry per CDR3 protein. The sample has about 830,000 distinct CDR3 sequences; around 62% are singletons. The sample was blood. Receptors were obtained from a man aged 30 to 39 in good health. Each CDR3 is given with its conserved first and last residue. A D gene is named only where the DNA matches it firmly. Size values are once, few and many counts, or a class for expanded clones, and some rows have none.

J	V	D	size	CDR3	DNA
TRBJ2-5	TRBV15	-	-	CATSRERLSSVQEAQYF	TGTGCCACCAGCAGAGAAAGGTTGTCGTCAGTCCAAGAGGCCCAGTACTTC
TRBJ2-5	TRBV7-2	-	-	CASSLVGTQYF	TGTGCCAGCAGCTTAGTCGGGACCCAGTACTTC
TRBJ2-7	TRBV12-3/TRBV12-4	-	few	CASSLGALQGEQYF	TGTGCCAGCAGTTTAGGGGCCCTCCAGGGGGAGCAGTACTTC
TRBJ2-4	TRBV9	-	-	CASSVELKGHIQYF	TGTGCCAGCAGCGTAGAACTCAAGGGGCACATTCAGTACTTC
TRBJ2-5	TRBV4-2	TRBD2	-	CASSQDLASGGVEQYF	TGTGCCAGCAGCCAAGATCTGGCTAGCGGGGGGGTTGAGCAGTACTTC
TRBJ1-2	TRBV27	-	few	CASSPLDITANYGYTF	TGTGCCAGCAGTCCCTTGGACATTACAGCTAACTATGGCTACACCTTC
TRBJ1-1	TRBV3-1	-	-	CASSQGAGVNTEAFF	TGTGCCAGCAGCCAAGGGGCCGGGGTGAACACTGAAGCTTTCTTT
TRBJ2-5	TRBV9	TRBD1	few	CASSVSGTAQETQYF	TGTGCCAGCAGCGTCTCCGGGACAGCCCAAGAGACCCAGTACTTC
TRBJ2-7	TRBV28	-	-	CASSLGGGHHEQYF	TGTGCCAGCAGTTTGGGAGGGGGGCACCACGAGCAGTACTTC
TRBJ2-3	TRBV6-1	TRBD2	-	CASSGTAGGFTDTQYF	TGTGCCAGCAGTGGGACAGCGGGGGGGTTCACAGATACGCAGTATTTT
TRBJ1-1	TRBV6-5	TRBD1	-	CASCRTGVTEAFF	TGTGCCAGCTGTCGGACAGGGGTGACTGAAGCTTTCTTT
TRBJ2-1	TRBV4-3	TRBD2	-	CASSQVSASGGFSSYNEQFF	TGCGCCAGCAGCCAAGTGTCAGCGAGCGGGGGATTCAGCTCCTACAATGAGCAGTTCTTC
TRBJ2-7	TRBV5-6	TRBD1	-	CASTILGGASYEQYF	TGTGCCAGCACCATCTTAGGGGGCGCCTCCTACGAGCAGTACTTC
TRBJ2-3	TRBV7-9	TRBD1	-	CASSFPGQDRTDTQYF	TGTGCCAGCAGCTTTCCTGGACAGGACCGCACAGATACGCAGTATTTT
TRBJ1-2	TRBV24-1	-	-	CATSGFSNYGYTF	TGTGCCACCAGTGGGTTCTCCAACTATGGCTACACCTTC
TRBJ2-7	TRBV5-1	-	-	CASSILGGSYEQYF	TGCGCCAGCAGCATTTTGGGGGGTTCCTACGAGCAGTACTTC
TRBJ1-2	TRBV3-1	-	few	CASSPGRAWYGYTF	TGTGCCAGCAGCCCTGGGCGGGCATGGTATGGCTACACCTTC
TRBJ2-1	TRBV20-1	-	once	CSASSHNEQFF	TGCAGTGCTTCGTCCCACAATGAGCAGTTCTTC
TRBJ1-2	TRBV28	-	-	CASSLFGGPNYGYTF	TGTGCCAGCAGTTTATTTGGGGGTCCAAACTATGGCTACACCTTC
TRBJ2-7	TRBV20-1	-	-	CSARVTVSSHEQYF	TGCAGTGCTAGAGTGACAGTTTCCTCCCACGAGCAGTACTTC
TRBJ2-7	TRBV15	-	-	CATSRGGGEANNEQYF	TGTGCCACCAGCAGAGGAGGCGGGGAGGCCAACAATGAGCAGTACTTC
TRBJ2-5	TRBV7-3	-	-	CASSSNGGKETQYF	TGTGCCAGCAGCTCCAACGGTGGGAAAGAGACCCAGTACTTC
TRBJ1-5	TRBV6-6	-	few	CASSYEAGSQPQHF	TGTGCCAGCAGTTACGAGGCAGGGAGTCAGCCCCAGCATTTT
TRBJ2-1	TRBV6-5	-	once	CASTLDNEQFF	TGTGCCAGCACCCTCGACAATGAGCAGTTCTTC
TRBJ2-3	TRBV11-2	TRBD2	-	CASSHTSGGLTDTQYF	TGTGCCAGCAGCCACACTAGCGGGGGGTTGACAGATACGCAGTATTTT
TRBJ2-1	TRBV7-2	TRBD2	-	CASSPPTSGGDLYNEQFF	TGTGCCAGCAGCCCCCCGACTAGCGGGGGGGACTTATACAATGAGCAGTTCTTC
TRBJ2-5	TRBV7-7	TRBD2	-	CASSFSAGVQETQYF	TGTGCCAGCAGCTTCTCCGCGGGGGTACAAGAGACCCAGTACTTC
TRBJ1-4	TRBV7-6	-	-	CASSLVGDRGEKLFF	TGTGCCAGCAGCTTAGTGGGGGATCGAGGTGAAAAACTGTTTTTT
TRBJ2-5	TRBV20-1	TRBD2	-	CSPWTSGGSKETQYF	TGCAGTCCGTGGACTAGCGGGGGGTCAAAAGAGACCCAGTACTTC
TRBJ2-1	TRBV7-9	TRBD2	-	CASSPNSGATYNEQFF	TGTGCCAGCAGCCCGAATAGCGGGGCTACGTACAATGAGCAGTTCTTC
TRBJ2-1	TRBV9	-	-	CASSVGVRPEQFF	TGTGCCAGCAGCGTAGGGGTGAGGCCTGAGCAGTTCTTC
TRBJ2-7	TRBV4-2	-	-	CASSPNLDSPYEQYF	TGTGCCAGCAGCCCCAATCTGGACAGTCCCTACGAGCAGTACTTC
TRBJ2-3	TRBV12-3/TRBV12-4	-	-	CASSLNRVGDTQYF	TGTGCCAGCAGTTTGAACAGGGTTGGAGATACGCAGTATTTT
TRBJ2-5	TRBV12-3/TRBV12-4	TRBD1	few	CASSSPGTGVQETQYF	TGTGCCAGCAGTTCTCCCGGGACAGGGGTTCAAGAGACCCAGTACTTC
TRBJ2-3	TRBV4-2	-	few	CASSQDSSTDTQYF	TGTGCCAGCAGCCAAGACTCCAGCACAGATACGCAGTATTTT
TRBJ1-4	TRBV15	-	few	CATSRELGGINEKLFF	TGTGCCACCAGCAGAGAATTGGGTGGGATTAATGAAAAACTGTTTTTT
TRBJ2-5	TRBV4-3	-	few	CASSQVWQEETQYF	TGCGCCAGCAGCCAAGTGTGGCAGGAAGAGACCCAGTACTTC
TRBJ1-5	TRBV20-1	TRBD1	-	CSAQGTGGNQPQHF	TGCAGTGCCCAAGGGACAGGGGGCAATCAGCCCCAGCATTTT
TRBJ1-5	TRBV29-1	-	-	CSVAEYSNQPQHF	TGCAGCGTTGCGGAATATAGCAATCAGCCCCAGCATTTT
TRBJ2-4	TRBV4-1	-	-	CASSQDGGEDTQYF	TGCGCCAGCAGCCAAGATGGCGGGGAAGATACGCAGTACTTC
TRBJ2-5	TRBV12-3/TRBV12-4	-	once	CASSVQEQETQYF	TGTGCCAGCAGTGTACAGGAACAAGAGACCCAGTACTTC
TRBJ1-2	TRBV20-1	TRBD1	many	CSARSPPAGGEVRRGYTF	TGCAGTGCTAGATCTCCCCCGGCAGGGGGCGAAGTTAGGCGCGGCTACACCTTC